Included here is one T cell receptor beta chain sequence, with context. Per the original data handling: Estimates of nucleated cell counts were drawn from the amplification of reference gene primers. TCRdb keeps only in-frame clones here, not all; method: immunoSEQ multiplex PCR. V, J and clone size were drawn from that table, and D and trimming were deduced from the DNA. The profile shows 180,000 or so clones, around 80% of them singletons. This CDR3 is built from 14 residues. Germline trimming cut 8 bases from V and 1 base from J; bases unmatched to any gene: 5. Germline CDR1 is SGHVS and CDR2 is FQNEAQ. These data originate in a study of blood T cell repertoires in COVID-19. On the study more broadly: Samples representing acute and convalescent COVID-19 were sourced from the United States, Italy and Spain. T cells, B-cell-depleted T cells, or PBMCs provided the cDNA or gDNA that served as material.

Sequences were obtained from peripheral blood. The chain uses TRBV7-8 and TRBJ2-3; 8 bases fit TRBD2. The TCR comes from a woman at least 80 years old with active or convalescent COVID-19. The CDR3 DNA is TGTGCCAGCCGGGGGGGGATACGCACAGATACGCAGTATTTT. Its protein product is CASRGGIRTDTQYF.